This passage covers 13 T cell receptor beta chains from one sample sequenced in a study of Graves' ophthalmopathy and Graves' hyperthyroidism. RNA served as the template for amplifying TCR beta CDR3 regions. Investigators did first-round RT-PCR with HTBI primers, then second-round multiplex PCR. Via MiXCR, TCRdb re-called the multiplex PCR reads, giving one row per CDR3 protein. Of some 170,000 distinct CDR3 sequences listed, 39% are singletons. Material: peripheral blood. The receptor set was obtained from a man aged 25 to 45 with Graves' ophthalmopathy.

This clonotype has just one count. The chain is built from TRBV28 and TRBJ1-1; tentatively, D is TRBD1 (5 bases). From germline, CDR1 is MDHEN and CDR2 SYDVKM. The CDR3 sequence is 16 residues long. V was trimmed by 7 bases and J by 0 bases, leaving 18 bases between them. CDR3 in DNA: TGTGCCAGCACTCTACAGGACCTGGTAGTGAACACTGAAGCTTTCTTT. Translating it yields CASTLQDLVVNTEAFF.

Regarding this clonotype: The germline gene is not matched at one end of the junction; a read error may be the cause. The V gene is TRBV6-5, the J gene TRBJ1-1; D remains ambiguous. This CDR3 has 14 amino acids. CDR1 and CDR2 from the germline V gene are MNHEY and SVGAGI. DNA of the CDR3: TGTGCCAGCAGTTACGCTCAGAGGAACACTGAAGCTTTCTTC. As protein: CASSYAQRNTEAFF.

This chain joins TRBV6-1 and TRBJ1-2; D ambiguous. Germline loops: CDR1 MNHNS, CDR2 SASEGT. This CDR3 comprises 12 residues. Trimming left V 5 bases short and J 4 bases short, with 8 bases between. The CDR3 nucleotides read TGTGCCAGCAGTCCTTGGACCTATGGCTACACCTTC. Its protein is CASSPWTYGYTF.

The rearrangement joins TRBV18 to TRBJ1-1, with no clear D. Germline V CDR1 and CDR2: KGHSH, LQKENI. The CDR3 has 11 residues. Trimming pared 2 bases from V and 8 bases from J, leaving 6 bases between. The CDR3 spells CASSPKVEAFF. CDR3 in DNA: TGTGCCAGCTCACCAAAGGTCGAAGCTTTCTTT.

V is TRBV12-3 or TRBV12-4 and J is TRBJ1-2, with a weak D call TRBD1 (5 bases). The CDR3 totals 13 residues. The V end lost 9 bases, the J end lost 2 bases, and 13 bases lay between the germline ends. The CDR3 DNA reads TGTGCCAGTGCAGGGTCGGCGAACTATGGCTACACCTTC. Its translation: CASAGSANYGYTF.

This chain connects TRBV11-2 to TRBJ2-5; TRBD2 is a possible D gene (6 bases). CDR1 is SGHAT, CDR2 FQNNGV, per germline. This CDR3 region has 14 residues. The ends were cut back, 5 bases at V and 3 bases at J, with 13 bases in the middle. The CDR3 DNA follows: TGTGCCAGCAGCGCATTAGCGGAGGAAGAGACCCAGTACTTC. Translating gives CASSALAEEETQYF.

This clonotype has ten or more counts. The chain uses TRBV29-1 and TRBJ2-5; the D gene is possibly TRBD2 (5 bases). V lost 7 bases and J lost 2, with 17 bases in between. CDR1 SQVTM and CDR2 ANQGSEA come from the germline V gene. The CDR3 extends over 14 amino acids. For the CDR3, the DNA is TGCAGCGCTGACGGGAAGTGGGGTCAAGAGACCCAGTACTTC. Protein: CSADGKWGQETQYF.

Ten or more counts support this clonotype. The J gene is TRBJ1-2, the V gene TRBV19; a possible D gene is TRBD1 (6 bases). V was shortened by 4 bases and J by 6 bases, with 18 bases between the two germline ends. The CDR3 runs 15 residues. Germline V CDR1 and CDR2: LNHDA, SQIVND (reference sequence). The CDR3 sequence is CASSRDRDTSNGYTF. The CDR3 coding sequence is TGTGCCAGTAGTAGAGACCGGGACACTTCCAATGGCTACACCTTC. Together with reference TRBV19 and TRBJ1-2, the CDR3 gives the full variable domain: DGGITQSPKYLFRKEGQNVTLSCEQNLNHDAMYWYRQDPGQGLRLIYYSQIVNDFQKGDIAEGYSVSREKKESFPLTVTSAQKNPTAFYLCASSRDRDTSNGYTFGSGTRLTVV.

CDR3 sequence reads: CASSTRQGKGELFF. The CDR3 coding sequence is TGTGCCAGCAGCACTCGACAGGGGAAGGGGGAGCTGTTTTTT. The chain combines TRBV9 with TRBJ2-2, with 8 bases lining up with TRBD1. This CDR3 has 14 amino acids. CDR1 is SGDLS and CDR2 is YYNGEE in the germline V gene. The trim removed 4 bases at V and 8 bases at J, leaving 7 bases unmatched.

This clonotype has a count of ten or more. CDR3 region: CASSLSPGNQPQHF. For the CDR3, the DNA is TGTGCCAGCAGTTTAAGCCCGGGCAATCAGCCCCAGCATTTT. The chain is built from TRBV27 and TRBJ1-5; D not certain. Deletions cut 2 bases from V and 2 bases from J, with 7 bases between. The CDR3 sequence is 14 residues long. The germline V gene encodes CDR1 MNHEY and CDR2 SMNVEV (reference sequence).

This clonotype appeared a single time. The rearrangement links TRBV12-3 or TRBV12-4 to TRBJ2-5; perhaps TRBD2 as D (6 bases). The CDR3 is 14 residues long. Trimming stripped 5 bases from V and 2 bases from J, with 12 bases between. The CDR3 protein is CASSGGLNQETQYF. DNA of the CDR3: TGTGCCAGCAGTGGGGGACTGAATCAAGAGACCCAGTACTTC.

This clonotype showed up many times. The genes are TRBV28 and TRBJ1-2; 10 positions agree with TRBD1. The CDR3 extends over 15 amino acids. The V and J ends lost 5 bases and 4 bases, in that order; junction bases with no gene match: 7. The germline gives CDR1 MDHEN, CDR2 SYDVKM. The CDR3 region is CASSNKTGGGYGYTF. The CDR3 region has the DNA TGTGCCAGCAGTAATAAGACAGGGGGCGGCTATGGCTACACCTTC.

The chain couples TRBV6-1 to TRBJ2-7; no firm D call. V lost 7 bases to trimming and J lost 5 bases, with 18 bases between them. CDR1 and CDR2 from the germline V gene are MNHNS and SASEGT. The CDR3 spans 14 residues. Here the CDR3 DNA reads TGTGCCAGCACCCCGCTTCGCGGTTCAGACGAGCAGTACTTC. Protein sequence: CASTPLRGSDEQYF.